This entry concerns a single TCR beta chain. What it binds is not known. The V segment lost 0 bases and the J segment 5 bases; nucleotides outside the gene matches: 4. Germline V gene sequence: CDR1 MGHRA, CDR2 YSYEKL. This CDR3 region has 15 residues. The data were taken from a study of T cell repertoires in cytomegalovirus infection. Study-wide context: Researchers turned to recently identified HLA-C-restricted CMV epitopes as well as well-studied HLA-B-restricted ones. In public TCR beta signatures, there were indications of both CMV infection and matching HLA type. Broader study findings: HLA-C-restricted TCR beta clonotypes specific for CMV led the ex vivo response. Carriers of CMV and the relevant HLA type were discriminated by public TCR beta frequency.

TCRdb called the reads again in MiXCR, with one record for every CDR3 protein. The data show about 130,000 distinct CDR3 sequences, approximately 30% seen once. The sequencing used CD8+ T cells from cultured PBMCs, collected from culture after CMV antigen stimulation. The receptor was isolated from a human donor in good health (CMV status not recorded). Some clones in this sample may be carry-over from other donors' samples. This chain joins TRBV4-1 and TRBJ1-5, with TRBD1 matching over 7 bases. CDR3 protein: CASSQDEGAYQPQHF. The CDR3 DNA follows: TGCGCCAGCAGCCAAGATGAGGGGGCCTATCAGCCCCAGCATTTT.